This T cell receptor beta chain is drawn from a study of cytomegalovirus exposure and HLA in healthy donors. The study's findings and limits: The study designated 150 or so TCR beta chains cytomegalovirus-associated.

TCRdb's table, derived via immunoSEQ multiplex PCR, lists solely in-frame clones and lacks some. The repertoire holds 65,000 to 90,000 clones, with roughly 96% as singletons. Details on this clone: Its antigen is unknown.

Sequencing input: PBMCs. This TCR was sampled from a man aged 18 to 29 in good health and CMV-seronegative.

CDR3 coding DNA: TGTGCCAGCAGCTTGAATACGGGCAATCAGCCCCAGCATTTT. Its protein product is CASSLNTGNQPQHF. J is TRBJ1-5 and V is TRBV7-9; D unresolved. This CDR3 comprises 14 residues. In germline, CDR1 is SEHNR, CDR2 FQNEAQ (reference sequence). V lost 3 bases and J 2 bases, leaving 8 bases between the germline ends. The whole variable domain, remainder taken from reference TRBV7-9 and TRBJ1-5, is DTGVSQNPRHKITKRGQNVTFRCDPISEHNRLYWYRQTLGQGPEFLTYFQNEAQLEKSRLLSDRFSAERPKGSFSTLEIQRTEQGDSAMYLCASSLNTGNQPQHFGDGTRLSIL.